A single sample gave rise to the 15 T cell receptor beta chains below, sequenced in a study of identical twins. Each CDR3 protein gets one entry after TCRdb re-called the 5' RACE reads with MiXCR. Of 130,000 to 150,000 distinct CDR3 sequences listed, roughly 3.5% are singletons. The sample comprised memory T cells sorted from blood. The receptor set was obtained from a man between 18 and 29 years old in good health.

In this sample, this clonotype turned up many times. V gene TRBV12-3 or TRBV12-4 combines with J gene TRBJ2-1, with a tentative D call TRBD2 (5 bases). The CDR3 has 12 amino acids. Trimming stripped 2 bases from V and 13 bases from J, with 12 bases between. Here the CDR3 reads CASSLTGRDQFF. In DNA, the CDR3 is TGTGCCAGCAGTTTAACGGGAAGGGATCAGTTCTTC.

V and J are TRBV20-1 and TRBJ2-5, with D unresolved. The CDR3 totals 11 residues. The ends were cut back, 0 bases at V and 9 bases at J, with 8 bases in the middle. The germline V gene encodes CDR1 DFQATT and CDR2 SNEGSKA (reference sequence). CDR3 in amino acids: CSARDPRSQYF. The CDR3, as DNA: TGCAGTGCTAGAGATCCCCGTTCCCAGTACTTC.

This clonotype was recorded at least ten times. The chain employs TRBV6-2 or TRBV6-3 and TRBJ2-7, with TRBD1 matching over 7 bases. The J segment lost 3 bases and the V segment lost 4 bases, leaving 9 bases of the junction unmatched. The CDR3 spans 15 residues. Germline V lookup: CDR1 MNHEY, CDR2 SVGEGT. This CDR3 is CASSSGTARIYEQYF. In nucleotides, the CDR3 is TGTGCCAGCAGTTCAGGGACAGCCCGGATCTACGAGCAGTACTTC.

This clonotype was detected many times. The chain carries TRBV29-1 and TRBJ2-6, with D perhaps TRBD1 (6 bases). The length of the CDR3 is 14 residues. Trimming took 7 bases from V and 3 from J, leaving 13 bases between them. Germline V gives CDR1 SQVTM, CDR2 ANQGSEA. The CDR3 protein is CSAVGGRGANVLTF. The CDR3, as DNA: TGCAGCGCAGTAGGGGGACGTGGGGCCAACGTCCTGACTTTC. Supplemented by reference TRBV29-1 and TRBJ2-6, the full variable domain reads SAVISQKPSRDICQRGTSLTIQCQVDSQVTMMFWYRQQPGQSLTLIATANQGSEATYESGFVIDKFPISRPNLTFSTLTVSNMSPEDSSIYLCSAVGGRGANVLTFGAGSRLTVL.

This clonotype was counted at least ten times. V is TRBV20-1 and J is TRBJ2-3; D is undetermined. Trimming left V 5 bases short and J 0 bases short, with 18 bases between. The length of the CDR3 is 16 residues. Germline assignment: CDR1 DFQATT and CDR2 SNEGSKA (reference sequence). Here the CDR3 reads CSAQPEGSRSTDTQYF. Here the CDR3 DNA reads TGCAGTGCTCAACCGGAAGGCAGCAGGAGCACAGATACGCAGTATTTT.

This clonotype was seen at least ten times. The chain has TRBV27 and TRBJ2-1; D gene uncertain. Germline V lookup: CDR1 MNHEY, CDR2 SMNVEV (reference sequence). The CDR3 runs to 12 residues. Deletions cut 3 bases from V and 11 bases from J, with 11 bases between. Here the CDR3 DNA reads TGTGCCAGCAGTTTCTCCATAGACCAGCAGTTCTTC. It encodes CASSFSIDQQFF.

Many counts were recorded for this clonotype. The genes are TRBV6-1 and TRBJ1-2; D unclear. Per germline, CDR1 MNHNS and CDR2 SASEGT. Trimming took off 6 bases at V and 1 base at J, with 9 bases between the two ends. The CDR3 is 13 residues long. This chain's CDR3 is CASSQTDNYGYTF. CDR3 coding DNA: TGTGCCAGCAGCCAGACTGATAACTATGGCTACACCTTC.

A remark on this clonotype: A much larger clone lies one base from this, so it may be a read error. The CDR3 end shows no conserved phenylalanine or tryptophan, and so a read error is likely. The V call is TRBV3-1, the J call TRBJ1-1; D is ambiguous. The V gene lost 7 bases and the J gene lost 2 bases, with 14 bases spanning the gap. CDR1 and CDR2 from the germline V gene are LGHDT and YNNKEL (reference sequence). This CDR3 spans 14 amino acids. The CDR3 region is CASTSTQSNTEAFC. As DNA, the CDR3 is TGTGCCAGCACTTCGACACAAAGTAACACTGAAGCTTTCTGT.

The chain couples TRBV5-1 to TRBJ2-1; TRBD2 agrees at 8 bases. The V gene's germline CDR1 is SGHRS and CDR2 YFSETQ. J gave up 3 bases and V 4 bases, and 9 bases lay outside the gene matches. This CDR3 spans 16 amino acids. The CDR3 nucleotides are TGCGCCAGCAGCCTGACTAGCGCCAGATACTACAATGAGCAGTTCTTC. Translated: CASSLTSARYYNEQFF.

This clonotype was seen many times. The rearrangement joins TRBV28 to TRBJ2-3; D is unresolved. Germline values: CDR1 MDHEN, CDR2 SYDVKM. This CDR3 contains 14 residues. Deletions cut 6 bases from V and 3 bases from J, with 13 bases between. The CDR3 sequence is CASSRPIQTDTQYF. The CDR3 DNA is TGTGCCAGCAGCCGACCGATCCAAACAGATACGCAGTATTTT.

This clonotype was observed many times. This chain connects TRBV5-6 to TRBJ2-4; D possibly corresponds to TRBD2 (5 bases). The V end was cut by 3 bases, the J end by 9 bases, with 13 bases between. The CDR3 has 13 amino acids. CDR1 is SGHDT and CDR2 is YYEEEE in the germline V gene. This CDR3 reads CASSWSGFAIQYF. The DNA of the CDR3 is TGTGCCAGCAGCTGGTCGGGATTCGCCATTCAGTACTTC.

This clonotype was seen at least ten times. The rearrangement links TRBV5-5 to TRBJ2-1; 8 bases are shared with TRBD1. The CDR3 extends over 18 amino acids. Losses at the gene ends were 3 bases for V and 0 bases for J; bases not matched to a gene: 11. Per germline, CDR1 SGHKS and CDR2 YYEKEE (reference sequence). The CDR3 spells CASSSGQVPSSSYNEQFF. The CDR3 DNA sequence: TGTGCCAGCAGCTCGGGACAGGTCCCCTCGAGCTCCTACAATGAGCAGTTCTTC.

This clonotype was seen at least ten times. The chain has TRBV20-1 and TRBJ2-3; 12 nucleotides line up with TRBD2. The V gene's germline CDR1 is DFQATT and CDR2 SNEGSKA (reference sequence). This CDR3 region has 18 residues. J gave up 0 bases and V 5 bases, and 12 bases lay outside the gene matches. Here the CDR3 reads CSAPGLAGSAASTDTQYF. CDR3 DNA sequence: TGCAGTGCTCCGGGACTAGCGGGCTCGGCGGCTAGCACAGATACGCAGTATTTT.

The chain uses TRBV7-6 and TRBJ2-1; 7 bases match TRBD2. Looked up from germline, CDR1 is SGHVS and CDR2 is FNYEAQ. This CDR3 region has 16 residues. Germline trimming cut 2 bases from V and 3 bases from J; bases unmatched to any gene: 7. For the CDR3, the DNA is TGTGCCAGCAGCTTATATGCTAGCGGAAACTACAATGAGCAGTTCTTC. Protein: CASSLYASGNYNEQFF.

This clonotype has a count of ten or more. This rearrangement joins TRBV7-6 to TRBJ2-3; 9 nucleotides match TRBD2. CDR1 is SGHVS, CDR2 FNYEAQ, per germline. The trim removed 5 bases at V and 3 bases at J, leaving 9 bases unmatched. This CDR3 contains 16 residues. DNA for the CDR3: TGTGCCAGCAGCCCAAGTAGCGGGAGAGGTACAGATACGCAGTATTTT. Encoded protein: CASSPSSGRGTDTQYF.